This entry describes one T cell receptor beta chain. Its antigen remains unknown. Germline CDR1 LGHNA, CDR2 YNFKEQ. V shed 0 bases and J 0 bases; nucleotides not matched to a gene: 6. The CDR3 has 17 residues. The data are from a study of regulatory and conventional T cells in RAG deficiency. The sorted regulatory T cells were CD4+, CD25-high and CD127-low, with genomic DNA sequenced. Data came from immunoSEQ multiplex PCR; TCRdb stores just in-frame clones and leaves some out. The sample shows under 20,000 clones, over 80% of them seen only once. Study findings and constraints: In Omenn syndrome, sorted "Tregs" may be peripherally activated cells. Treg unique TCR beta sequences were approximately 100-fold fewer in Omenn syndrome and CID/AS patients than controls. Omenn patients showed >80% Treg-Tconv overlap and shorter CDR3 lengths.

A further study also used this sample, focusing on regulatory T cells. This second report adds: Primers: 52 TRBV forward and 13 TRBJ reverse.

Sequenced: Tregs sorted from blood. The TCR comes from a human donor in good health. This sequence joins TRBV4-2 and TRBJ2-7, with TRBD2 identical over 9 bases. In DNA, the CDR3 is TGTGCCAGCAGCCAAGAAAGCACTAGCGGGTTCTCCTACGAGCAGTACTTC. Translating gives CASSQESTSGFSYEQYF.